These 3 T cell receptor beta chains were all obtained from the same sample, sequenced in a study of siplizumab effects on memory and regulatory T cells. TCRdb keeps only in-frame clones here, not all; method: immunoSEQ multiplex PCR. The data hold approximately 91,000 clones, with 95% observed a single time. Sequenced: CD8+ T cells sorted from blood. These receptors all come from a human donor in good health.

DNA for the CDR3: TGTGCCAGCAGTCGAGACGGATCCTACGAGCAGTACTTC. It codes for CASSRDGSYEQYF. V and J are TRBV7-9 and TRBJ2-7; D gene ambiguous. Trimming stripped 6 bases from V and 1 base from J, with 10 bases between. Per the germline V gene, CDR1 is SEHNR and CDR2 is FQNEAQ (reference sequence). CDR3 length equals 13 residues.

The chain uses TRBV7-9 and TRBJ2-5; D ambiguous. This CDR3 is 14 amino acids long. Trimming removed 3 bases from V and 2 bases from J, with 10 bases in between. Germline V gene lookup returns CDR1 SEHNR and CDR2 FQNEAQ (reference sequence). CDR3: CASSFSGEQETQYF. The CDR3 region has the DNA TGTGCCAGCAGCTTTTCTGGAGAACAAGAGACCCAGTACTTC.

The chain carries TRBV5-6 and TRBJ1-2, with a weak D call TRBD1 (5 bases). The CDR3 covers 16 residues. The germline V gene encodes CDR1 SGHDT and CDR2 YYEEEE. The V and J ends lost 4 bases and 0 bases respectively, with 16 bases between them. The CDR3 nucleotides read TGTGCCAGCAGCCCCCTCGGGGCGGGAGCTAACTATGGCTACACCTTC. This codes for CASSPLGAGANYGYTF. The full variable domain, its missing parts supplied by reference TRBV5-6 and TRBJ1-2, is DAGVTQSPTHLIKTRGQQVTLRCSPKSGHDTVSWYQQALGQGPQFIFQYYEEEERQRGNFPDRFSGHQFPNYSSELNVNALLLGDSALYLCASSPLGAGANYGYTFGSGTRLTVV.